Detailed here is one TCR beta chain. The length of the CDR3 is 15 residues. Looked up from germline, CDR1 is MNHNS and CDR2 is SASEGT. V shed 4 bases, J shed 1 base, and the junction held 3 bases outside the gene matches. The data stem from a study of shared clonotypes between healthy human individuals. Original methodology: Junction-only immunoSEQ sequences carried no quality scores, so filtering differed. TCRdb keeps only in-frame clones here, not all; method: immunoSEQ multiplex PCR. V, J and clone size reflect that table, while D and trimming were determined from the DNA. The sample has around 500,000 clones, 75% to 85% seen once.

This TCR derives from a woman aged 40 to 55 in good health. Some clones in this sample may be carry-over from other donors' samples. The V and J genes are TRBV6-1 and TRBJ2-1; 8 bases are shared with TRBD2. Specimen: PBMCs. The CDR3 spells CASSGAGGSYNEQFF. CDR3 DNA sequence: TGTGCCAGCAGTGGGGCGGGGGGTTCCTACAATGAGCAGTTCTTC.